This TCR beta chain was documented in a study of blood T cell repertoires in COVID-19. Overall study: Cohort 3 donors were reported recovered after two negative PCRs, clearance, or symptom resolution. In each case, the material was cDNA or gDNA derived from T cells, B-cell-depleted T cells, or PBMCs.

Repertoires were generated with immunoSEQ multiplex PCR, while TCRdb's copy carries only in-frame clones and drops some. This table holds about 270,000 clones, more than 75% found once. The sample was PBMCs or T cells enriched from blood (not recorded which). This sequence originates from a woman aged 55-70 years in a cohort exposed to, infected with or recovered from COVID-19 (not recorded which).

CDR3 region: CASPFRTVKNIQYF. The CDR3 bases are TGTGCAAGTCCCTTTCGGACAGTTAAAAACATTCAGTACTTC. This chain joins TRBV12-2 and TRBJ2-4; TRBD1, the D gene given by the table, was not confirmed from the DNA. TRBV12-2 is flagged as a pseudogene. The CDR3 runs 14 residues.